This T cell receptor (beta chain) was captured by sequencing in a study of T cell repertoires in cytomegalovirus infection. As for the study in general: CMV epitopes in the study were HLA-C-restricted (recently identified) and HLA-B-restricted (well studied). From public TCR beta signatures came an indication of both CMV infection and matching HLA type. Study-level findings and limits: In two of eight donors, the top clonotype was HLA-C-restricted CMV-specific.

As to this clonotype: The antigen is undetermined.

One entry per CDR3 protein results from TCRdb running MiXCR on the reads. The table lists 750,000 to 900,000 distinct CDR3 sequences, almost 30% of them singletons. The specimen comprised cultured CD8+ T cells from PBMCs, sampled from culture after CMV antigen stimulation. The source is a human donor in good health (CMV status not recorded). Some clones in this sample may be carry-over from other donors' samples.

The CDR3 DNA sequence: TGTGCCAGCAGCTTAGTAGTCGACCAAGAGACCCAGTACTTC. It yields the protein CASSLVVDQETQYF. This chain links TRBV7-9 with TRBJ2-5; D is unresolved. The germline gives CDR1 SEHNR, CDR2 FQNEAQ (reference sequence). With 1 base removed from V and 0 bases from J, the gap between germline ends came to 6 bases. The CDR3 runs 14 residues.